These T cell receptor beta chains were read from a single sample in a study of blood T cell repertoires in COVID-19. TCRdb's copy holds only in-frame clones and misses some; the assay was immunoSEQ multiplex PCR. The table lists about 50,000 clones, 81% of them singletons. What was sequenced was peripheral blood. Receptors originate from a woman aged 80 or older with COVID-19, enrolled during active disease. Both conserved end residues are part of each CDR3. Fields, in order: J gene, clone size, V gene, D gene, CDR3 DNA, CDR3 protein. The D gene is left open where the match is weak. The size field is filled for only some rows; it gives once, few, many or a size class.

j_call: TRBJ2-6; clone_size: .; v_call: TRBV24-1; d_call: TRBD1; cdr3_nt: TGTGCCACCAGTGACCCAGGGGGACCCGGGGCCAACGTCCTGACTTTC; cdr3_aa: CATSDPGGPGANVLTF
j_call: TRBJ2-3; clone_size: few; v_call: TRBV3-1/TRBV3-2; d_call: TRBD1; cdr3_nt: TGTGCCAGCAGCAGAGACTACAGACAGGGAACAGATACGCAGTATTTT; cdr3_aa: CASSRDYRQGTDTQYF
j_call: TRBJ1-6; clone_size: .; v_call: TRBV28; d_call: .; cdr3_nt: TGTGCCAGCTTAAAGTTTGGGCGGACAAATTCACCCCTCCACTTT; cdr3_aa: CASLKFGRTNSPLHF
j_call: TRBJ2-7; clone_size: .; v_call: TRBV6-5; d_call: TRBD2; cdr3_nt: TGTGCCAGCAGCCCGGGACTAGCGGTAATCGAGCAGTACTTC; cdr3_aa: CASSPGLAVIEQYF
j_call: TRBJ2-1; clone_size: few; v_call: TRBV5-4; d_call: .; cdr3_nt: TGTGCCAGCAGCGAGACTAGTCGGAATGAGCAGTTCTTC; cdr3_aa: CASSETSRNEQFF
j_call: TRBJ2-2; clone_size: .; v_call: TRBV10-3; d_call: .; cdr3_nt: TGTGCCATCAGTGATGGGAGACCAAACACCGGGGAGCTGTTTTTT; cdr3_aa: CAISDGRPNTGELFF
j_call: TRBJ1-4; clone_size: .; v_call: TRBV7-9; d_call: .; cdr3_nt: TGTGCCAGCAGCCCTGTAGTGGATGAAAAACTGTTTTTT; cdr3_aa: CASSPVVDEKLFF
j_call: TRBJ1-5; clone_size: .; v_call: TRBV28; d_call: TRBD1; cdr3_nt: TGTGCCAGCAGTTTATCCCTTGGGCGACAGGGGAGCAATCAGCCCCAGCATTTT; cdr3_aa: CASSLSLGRQGSNQPQHF
j_call: TRBJ2-7; clone_size: few; v_call: TRBV5-6; d_call: .; cdr3_nt: TGTGCCAGCAGCCCAGGACCGCCTGGGGGGGAGCAGTACTTC; cdr3_aa: CASSPGPPGGEQYF
j_call: TRBJ2-2; clone_size: .; v_call: TRBV7-3; d_call: .; cdr3_nt: TGTGCCAGCAGCTTATCAGGGGCCGGGGAGCTGTTTTTT; cdr3_aa: CASSLSGAGELFF
j_call: TRBJ2-5; clone_size: .; v_call: TRBV19; d_call: .; cdr3_nt: TGTGCCAGTAGTATTGGCGCAGGTCCCCTGTCCCAGTACTTC; cdr3_aa: CASSIGAGPLSQYF
j_call: TRBJ1-1; clone_size: .; v_call: TRBV19; d_call: .; cdr3_nt: TGTGCCAGTAGGGGGCCAAAGAACACTGAAGCTTTCTTT; cdr3_aa: CASRGPKNTEAFF
j_call: TRBJ2-3; clone_size: .; v_call: TRBV29-1; d_call: .; cdr3_nt: TGCAGCGTCGAGGAAGTAGGAGATACGCAGTATTTT; cdr3_aa: CSVEEVGDTQYF
j_call: TRBJ2-1; clone_size: .; v_call: TRBV27; d_call: .; cdr3_nt: TGTGCCAGCAGTAGTCTAGCTAATGAGCAGTTCTTC; cdr3_aa: CASSSLANEQFF
j_call: TRBJ1-1; clone_size: once; v_call: TRBV4-1; d_call: TRBD1; cdr3_nt: TGCGCCAGCAGCCACACGGGACAGGACCACATGAACACTGAAGCTTTCTTT; cdr3_aa: CASSHTGQDHMNTEAFF
j_call: TRBJ1-5; clone_size: .; v_call: TRBV24-1; d_call: TRBD1; cdr3_nt: TGTGCCACCAGTGACCCGACAGGGGGGGACAATCAGCCCCAGCATTTT; cdr3_aa: CATSDPTGGDNQPQHF
j_call: TRBJ2-1; clone_size: .; v_call: TRBV27; d_call: .; cdr3_nt: TGTGCCAGCAGTTTTGTCTACTCAGCTCTAGCGTCCTCGGTCTTC; cdr3_aa: CASSFVYSALASSVF
j_call: TRBJ1-5; clone_size: .; v_call: TRBV28; d_call: .; cdr3_nt: TGTGCCAGCAGCCCAGAAGGGGGATATAGCAATCAGCCCCAGCATTTT; cdr3_aa: CASSPEGGYSNQPQHF
j_call: TRBJ2-7; clone_size: .; v_call: TRBV2; d_call: TRBD1; cdr3_nt: TGTGCCAGCAGGGGACAGGGCGCCTACGAGCAGTACTTC; cdr3_aa: CASRGQGAYEQYF
j_call: TRBJ1-2; clone_size: .; v_call: TRBV24-1; d_call: .; cdr3_nt: TGTGCCACCAGTGATACAGGGCGCGGCTACACCTTC; cdr3_aa: CATSDTGRGYTF
j_call: TRBJ1-5; clone_size: .; v_call: TRBV19; d_call: .; cdr3_nt: TGTGCCAGTAGTATACAGGTTTATAGCAATCAGCCCCAGCATTTT; cdr3_aa: CASSIQVYSNQPQHF
j_call: TRBJ2-1; clone_size: once; v_call: TRBV2; d_call: TRBD1; cdr3_nt: TGTGCCAGCAGTGAAGCTTACTCGACAGGGGGCAATGAGCAGTTCTTC; cdr3_aa: CASSEAYSTGGNEQFF
j_call: TRBJ2-7; clone_size: .; v_call: TRBV27; d_call: .; cdr3_nt: TGTGCCAGCAGTTTATCCCAGGGGTGGTACGAGCAGTACTTC; cdr3_aa: CASSLSQGWYEQYF
j_call: TRBJ1-5; clone_size: .; v_call: TRBV30; d_call: .; cdr3_nt: TGTGCCTGGAGTGACCCATCGGGGGGCAATCAGCCCCAGCATTTT; cdr3_aa: CAWSDPSGGNQPQHF
j_call: TRBJ2-5; clone_size: .; v_call: TRBV28; d_call: .; cdr3_nt: TGTGCCAGCAGTTTGTTGGGTCCGATCACAGAAGAGACCCAGTACTTC; cdr3_aa: CASSLLGPITEETQYF
j_call: TRBJ1-5; clone_size: .; v_call: TRBV6-5; d_call: TRBD1; cdr3_nt: TGTGCCAGCAGAGACAGGGGAGACCAGCCCCAGCATTTT; cdr3_aa: CASRDRGDQPQHF
j_call: TRBJ2-1; clone_size: once; v_call: TRBV7-9; d_call: TRBD2; cdr3_nt: TGTGCCAGCAGCGACAGAAGCGGGACTGAGCAGTTCTTC; cdr3_aa: CASSDRSGTEQFF
j_call: TRBJ2-2; clone_size: .; v_call: TRBV7-6; d_call: TRBD1; cdr3_nt: TGTGCCAGCAGCCCGAACAGGGGGGACACCGGGGAGCTGTTTTTT; cdr3_aa: CASSPNRGDTGELFF
j_call: TRBJ2-2; clone_size: .; v_call: TRBV9; d_call: TRBD2; cdr3_nt: TGTGCCAGCAGCCCGACTAGCCGCGGGGAGCTGTTTTTT; cdr3_aa: CASSPTSRGELFF
j_call: TRBJ2-7; clone_size: .; v_call: TRBV19; d_call: TRBD1; cdr3_nt: TGTGCCAGTAGTATAGATTACAGGGGAAACTACGAGCAGTACTTC; cdr3_aa: CASSIDYRGNYEQYF
j_call: TRBJ2-1; clone_size: .; v_call: TRBV9; d_call: .; cdr3_nt: TGTGCCAGCACCAAAGTGGGGAGCTCCTACAATGAGCAGTTCTTC; cdr3_aa: CASTKVGSSYNEQFF
j_call: TRBJ2-2; clone_size: .; v_call: TRBV11-2; d_call: TRBD2; cdr3_nt: TGTGCCAGCAGCTTATGGGGACTAGCGGACGTAAGAGGGACCGGGGAGCTGTTTTTT; cdr3_aa: CASSLWGLADVRGTGELFF
j_call: TRBJ1-5; clone_size: .; v_call: TRBV7-8; d_call: TRBD1; cdr3_nt: TGTGCCAGCAGCTCACAGGGGGTGAATCAGCCCCAGCATTTT; cdr3_aa: CASSSQGVNQPQHF
j_call: TRBJ2-7; clone_size: .; v_call: TRBV30; d_call: .; cdr3_nt: TGTGCCTATTCCCGGGGGAATCAGTACGAGCAGTACTTC; cdr3_aa: CAYSRGNQYEQYF
j_call: TRBJ1-1; clone_size: .; v_call: TRBV4-1; d_call: .; cdr3_nt: TGCGCCAGCAGCCCATTGATGGGGCTGCCCACTGAAGCTTTCTTT; cdr3_aa: CASSPLMGLPTEAFF
j_call: TRBJ2-7; clone_size: .; v_call: TRBV3-1/TRBV3-2; d_call: TRBD1; cdr3_nt: TGTGCCACTGGGGACAGGGCTGTCGAGCAGTACTTC; cdr3_aa: CATGDRAVEQYF
j_call: TRBJ2-5; clone_size: few; v_call: TRBV20-1; d_call: .; cdr3_nt: TGCAGTGCTAGTTTTCAGGGTAGTCAAGAGACCCAGTACTTC; cdr3_aa: CSASFQGSQETQYF
j_call: TRBJ1-4; clone_size: .; v_call: TRBV30; d_call: .; cdr3_nt: TGTGCCTGGAGACACACCGATGAAAAACTGTTTTTT; cdr3_aa: CAWRHTDEKLFF
j_call: TRBJ2-3; clone_size: few; v_call: TRBV9; d_call: TRBD2; cdr3_nt: TGTGCCAGCAGCGTAGCGGAGGGAGGGCCCGGTGATACGCAGTATTTT; cdr3_aa: CASSVAEGGPGDTQYF
j_call: TRBJ2-7; clone_size: .; v_call: TRBV7-9; d_call: TRBD2; cdr3_nt: TGTGCCAGCAGCTTAGTGACTAGCGGGAGTTACGAGCAGTACTTC; cdr3_aa: CASSLVTSGSYEQYF
j_call: TRBJ2-1; clone_size: .; v_call: TRBV7-9; d_call: .; cdr3_nt: TGTGCCAGCAGCTTAATAGTGAGGCTCTCCTACAATGAGCAGTTCTTC; cdr3_aa: CASSLIVRLSYNEQFF
j_call: TRBJ2-7; clone_size: .; v_call: TRBV28; d_call: TRBD1; cdr3_nt: TGTGCCAGTACTCCCCCGGGACAGCTTCTAACCTACGAGCAGTACTTC; cdr3_aa: CASTPPGQLLTYEQYF
j_call: TRBJ1-1; clone_size: .; v_call: TRBV5-6; d_call: TRBD1; cdr3_nt: TGTGCCAGCAGCTTAAGGACAGGCCCTATGCGTTCTGAAGCTTTCTTT; cdr3_aa: CASSLRTGPMRSEAFF
j_call: TRBJ2-1; clone_size: .; v_call: TRBV19; d_call: .; cdr3_nt: TGTGCCAGTTCCGGGGCCTACAATGAGCAGTTCTTC; cdr3_aa: CASSGAYNEQFF
j_call: TRBJ1-5; clone_size: .; v_call: TRBV18; d_call: .; cdr3_nt: TGTGCCAGCTCACAAAGCAGGGGCGATCAGCCCCAGCATTTT; cdr3_aa: CASSQSRGDQPQHF
j_call: TRBJ1-5; clone_size: .; v_call: TRBV6-5; d_call: .; cdr3_nt: TGTGCCAGCAGTTACAATAGCCAAAGGCGGCCCCAGCATTTT; cdr3_aa: CASSYNSQRRPQHF
j_call: TRBJ1-1; clone_size: .; v_call: TRBV19; d_call: .; cdr3_nt: TGTGCCAGTATCCAAACCCGGGGGGCCCGGGGAGCTTTCTTT; cdr3_aa: CASIQTRGARGAFF
j_call: TRBJ2-7; clone_size: .; v_call: TRBV3-1/TRBV3-2; d_call: TRBD2; cdr3_nt: TGTGCCAGCAGCCCGGCTCTAGCGGCCTACGAGCAGTACTTC; cdr3_aa: CASSPALAAYEQYF
j_call: TRBJ2-3; clone_size: .; v_call: TRBV5-6; d_call: TRBD1; cdr3_nt: TGTGCCAGCAGCAAACAATTGACAGGGACGGATACGCAGTATTTT; cdr3_aa: CASSKQLTGTDTQYF
j_call: TRBJ1-6; clone_size: .; v_call: TRBV3-1/TRBV3-2; d_call: .; cdr3_nt: TGTGCCAGCAGCTCCAGCGTGAGCTCCTATAATTCACCCCTCCACTTT; cdr3_aa: CASSSSVSSYNSPLHF
j_call: TRBJ2-1; clone_size: .; v_call: TRBV18; d_call: TRBD2; cdr3_nt: TGTGCCAGCTCACCGAATAGCGGGAGAAGTGGGAATGAGCAGTTCTTC; cdr3_aa: CASSPNSGRSGNEQFF
j_call: TRBJ1-5; clone_size: .; v_call: TRBV25-1; d_call: .; cdr3_nt: TGTGCCAGCAAGGGAGGGGGGAATCAGCCCCAGCATTTT; cdr3_aa: CASKGGGNQPQHF
j_call: TRBJ2-7; clone_size: .; v_call: TRBV13; d_call: TRBD2; cdr3_nt: TGTGCCAGCAGCCGGACTAGCGCGGACGAGCAGTACTTC; cdr3_aa: CASSRTSADEQYF
j_call: TRBJ1-6; clone_size: .; v_call: TRBV11-2; d_call: .; cdr3_nt: TGTGCCAGCAGCTTATTTGAGGGGGAATATAATTCACCCCTCCACTTT; cdr3_aa: CASSLFEGEYNSPLHF
j_call: TRBJ2-7; clone_size: .; v_call: TRBV5-1; d_call: .; cdr3_nt: TGCGCCAGCAGCTTGGACCTAGGCCCCTACGAGCAGTACTTC; cdr3_aa: CASSLDLGPYEQYF
j_call: TRBJ2-1; clone_size: .; v_call: TRBV6-5; d_call: .; cdr3_nt: TGTGCCAGCAGTTACGAGCGGTTGCAGTTCTTC; cdr3_aa: CASSYERLQFF
j_call: TRBJ1-2; clone_size: few; v_call: TRBV6-4; d_call: TRBD1; cdr3_nt: TGTGCCAGCAGTGACGGACAGGGTTTCGGCTACACCTTC; cdr3_aa: CASSDGQGFGYTF
j_call: TRBJ2-7; clone_size: few; v_call: TRBV7-9; d_call: .; cdr3_nt: TGTGCCAGCAGCTTAGGCCTTCCGGGCGAGCAGTACTTC; cdr3_aa: CASSLGLPGEQYF